The sequence of this TCR beta chain was determined in a study of cytomegalovirus exposure and HLA in healthy donors. Study findings and constraints: Of the V segments, some could not be distinguished, including TRBV6-2 and TRBV6-3, and were excluded. Donors were assumed by presence/absence analyses to have roughly uniform sequencing depth. Researchers counted roughly 160 TCR beta chains as cytomegalovirus-associated.

Healthy bone marrow donors made up the donors. On this clone: Its antigen remains unidentified.

PCR used 60 Vbeta primers and 13 Jbeta primers. Only in-frame clones appear in the TCRdb table, and some are missing; sequencing was by immunoSEQ multiplex PCR. The sample shows more than 95,000 clones, roughly 75% of them seen only once. Losses at the gene ends were 3 bases for V and 11 bases for J; bases not matched to a gene: 11. Germline CDR1 is SGHDT and CDR2 is YYEEEE. This CDR3 spans 14 amino acids. Sequencing used PBMCs. This sequence originates from a man aged 30 to 39 in good health and CMV-seropositive. The chain is built from TRBV5-6 and TRBJ1-5, with 7 bases lining up with TRBD1. CDR3 sequence reads: CASSWGTASKSQHF. For the CDR3, the DNA is TGTGCCAGCAGCTGGGGGACAGCCTCCAAGTCCCAGCATTTT.